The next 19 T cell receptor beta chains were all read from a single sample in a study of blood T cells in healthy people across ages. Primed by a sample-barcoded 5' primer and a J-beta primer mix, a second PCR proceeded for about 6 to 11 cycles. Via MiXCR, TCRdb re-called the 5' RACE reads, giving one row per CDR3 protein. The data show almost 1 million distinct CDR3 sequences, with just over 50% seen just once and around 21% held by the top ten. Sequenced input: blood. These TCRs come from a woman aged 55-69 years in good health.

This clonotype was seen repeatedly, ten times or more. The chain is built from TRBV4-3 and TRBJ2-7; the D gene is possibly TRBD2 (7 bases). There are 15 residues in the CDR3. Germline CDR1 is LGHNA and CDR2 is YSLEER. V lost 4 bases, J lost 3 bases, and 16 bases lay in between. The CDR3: CASSRERDNHYEQYF. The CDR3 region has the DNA TGCGCCAGCAGCCGGGAGCGGGACAACCACTACGAGCAGTACTTC.

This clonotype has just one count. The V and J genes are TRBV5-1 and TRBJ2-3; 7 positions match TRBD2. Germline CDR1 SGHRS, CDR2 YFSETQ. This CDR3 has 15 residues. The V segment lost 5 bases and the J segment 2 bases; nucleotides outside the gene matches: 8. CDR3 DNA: TGCGCCAGCAGTGTGGCTAGCGGTGCCACAGATACGCAGTATTTT. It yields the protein CASSVASGATDTQYF.

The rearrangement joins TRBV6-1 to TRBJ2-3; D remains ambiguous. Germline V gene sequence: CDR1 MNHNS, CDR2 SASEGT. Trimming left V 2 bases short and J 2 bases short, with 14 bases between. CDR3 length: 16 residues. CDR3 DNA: TGTGCCAGCAGTGAAAAGGTATTGGGTACCACAGATACGCAGTATTTT. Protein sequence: CASSEKVLGTTDTQYF.

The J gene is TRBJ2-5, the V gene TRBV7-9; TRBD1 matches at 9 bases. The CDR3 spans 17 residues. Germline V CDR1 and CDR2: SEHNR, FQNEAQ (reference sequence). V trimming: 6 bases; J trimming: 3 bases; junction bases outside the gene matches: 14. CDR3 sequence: CASRSPARTGEEETQYF. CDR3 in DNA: TGTGCCAGCAGATCGCCCGCGAGGACAGGGGAGGAAGAGACCCAGTACTTC.

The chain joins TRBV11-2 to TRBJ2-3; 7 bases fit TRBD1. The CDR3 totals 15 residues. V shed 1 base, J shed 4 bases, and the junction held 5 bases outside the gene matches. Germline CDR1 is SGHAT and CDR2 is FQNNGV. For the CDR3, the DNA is TGTGCCAGCAGCTTAGGGACAGGAACGGCAGATACGCAGTATTTT. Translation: CASSLGTGTADTQYF.

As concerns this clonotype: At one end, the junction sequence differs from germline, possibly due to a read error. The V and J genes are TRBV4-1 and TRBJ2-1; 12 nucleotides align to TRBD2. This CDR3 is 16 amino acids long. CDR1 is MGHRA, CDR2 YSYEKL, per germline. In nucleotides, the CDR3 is TGCGCCAGCACCCAAGGACTAGCGGGAATCATGAATGAGCAGTTCTTC. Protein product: CASTQGLAGIMNEQFF.

CDR3 protein: CASSLDPMGTEAFF. Written as DNA, the CDR3 is TGCGCCAGCAGCCTGGACCCTATGGGAACTGAAGCTTTCTTT. The genes are TRBV5-1 and TRBJ1-1; D is uncertain. In germline, CDR1 is SGHRS, CDR2 YFSETQ. CDR3 length equals 14 residues. Trimming shortened V by 4 bases and J by 5 bases, and 15 bases separated the two germline ends.

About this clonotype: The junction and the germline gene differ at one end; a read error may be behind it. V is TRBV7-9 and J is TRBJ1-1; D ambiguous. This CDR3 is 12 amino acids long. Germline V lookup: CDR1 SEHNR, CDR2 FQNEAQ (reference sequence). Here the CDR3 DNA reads TGTGCCAACAGCGAACGCCCGACTGAAGCTTTCTTT. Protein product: CANSERPTEAFF.

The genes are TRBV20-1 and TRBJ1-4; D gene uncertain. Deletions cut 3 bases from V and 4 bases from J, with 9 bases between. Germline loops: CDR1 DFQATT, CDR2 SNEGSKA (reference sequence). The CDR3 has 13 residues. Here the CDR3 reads CSARQVINEKLFF. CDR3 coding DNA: TGCAGTGCTAGGCAGGTGATTAATGAAAAACTGTTTTTT.

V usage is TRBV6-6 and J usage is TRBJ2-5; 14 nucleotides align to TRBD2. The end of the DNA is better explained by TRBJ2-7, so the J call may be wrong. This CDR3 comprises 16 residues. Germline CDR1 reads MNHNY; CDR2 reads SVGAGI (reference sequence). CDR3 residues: CASSYPGTSGSYEQYF. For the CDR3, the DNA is TGTGCCAGCAGTTACCCAGGGACTAGCGGGAGCTACGAGCAGTACTTC.

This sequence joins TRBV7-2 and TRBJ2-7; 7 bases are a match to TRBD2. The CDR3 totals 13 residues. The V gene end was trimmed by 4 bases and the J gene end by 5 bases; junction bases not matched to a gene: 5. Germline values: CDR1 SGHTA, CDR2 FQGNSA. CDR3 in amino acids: CASSCERDDEQYF. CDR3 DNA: TGTGCCAGCAGCTGTGAGCGGGATGACGAGCAGTACTTC. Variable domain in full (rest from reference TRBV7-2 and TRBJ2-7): GAGVSQSPSNKVTEKGKDVELRCDPISGHTALYWYRQSLGQGLEFLIYFQGNSAPDKSGLPSDRFSAERTGGSVSTLTIQRTQQEDSAVYLCASSCERDDEQYFGPGTRLTVT.

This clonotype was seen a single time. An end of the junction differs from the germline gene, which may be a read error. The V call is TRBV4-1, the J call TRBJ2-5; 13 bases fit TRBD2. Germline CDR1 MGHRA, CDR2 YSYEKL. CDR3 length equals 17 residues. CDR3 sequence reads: CVSSQELAGGVGETQYF. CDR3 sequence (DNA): TGCGTCAGCAGCCAAGAACTAGCGGGAGGGGTCGGAGAGACCCAGTACTTC.

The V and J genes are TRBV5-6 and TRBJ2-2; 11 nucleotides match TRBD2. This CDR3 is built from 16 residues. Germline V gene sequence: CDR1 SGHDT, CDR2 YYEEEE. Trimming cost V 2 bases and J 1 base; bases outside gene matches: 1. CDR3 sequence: CASSFGLAGNTGELFF. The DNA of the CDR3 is TGTGCCAGCAGCTTCGGACTAGCGGGGAACACCGGGGAGCTGTTTTTT.

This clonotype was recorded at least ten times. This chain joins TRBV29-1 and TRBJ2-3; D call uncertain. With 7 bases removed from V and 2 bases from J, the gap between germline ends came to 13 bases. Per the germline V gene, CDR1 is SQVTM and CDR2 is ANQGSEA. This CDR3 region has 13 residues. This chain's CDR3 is CSAALGSTDTQYF. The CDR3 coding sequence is TGCAGCGCTGCTCTAGGGTCCACAGATACGCAGTATTTT.

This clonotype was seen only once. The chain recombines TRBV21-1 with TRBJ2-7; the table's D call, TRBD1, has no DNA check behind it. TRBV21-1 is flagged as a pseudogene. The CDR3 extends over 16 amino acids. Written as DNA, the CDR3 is TGTGCCAGCAGCAAATTAGGGCAGGGGGGTAGGTACGAGCAGTACTTC. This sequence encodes CASSKLGQGGRYEQYF.

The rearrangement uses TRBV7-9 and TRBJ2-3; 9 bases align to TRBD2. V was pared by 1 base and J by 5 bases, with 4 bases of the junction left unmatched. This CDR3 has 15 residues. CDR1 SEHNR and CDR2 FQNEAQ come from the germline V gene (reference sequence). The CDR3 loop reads CASSLVAGDVDTQYF. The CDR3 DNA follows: TGTGCCAGCAGCTTAGTAGCGGGAGATGTAGATACGCAGTATTTT.

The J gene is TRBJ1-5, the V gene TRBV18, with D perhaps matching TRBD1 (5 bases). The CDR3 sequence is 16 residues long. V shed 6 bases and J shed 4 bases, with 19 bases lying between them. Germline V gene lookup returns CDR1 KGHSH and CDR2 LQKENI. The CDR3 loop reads CASSLNSGMRNQPQHF. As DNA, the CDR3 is TGTGCCAGCTCGCTTAATTCAGGGATGAGGAATCAGCCCCAGCATTTT.

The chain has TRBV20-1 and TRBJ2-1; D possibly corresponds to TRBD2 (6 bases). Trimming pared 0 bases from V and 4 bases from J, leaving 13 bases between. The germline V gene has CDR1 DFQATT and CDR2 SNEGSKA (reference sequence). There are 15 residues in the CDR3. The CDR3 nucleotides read TGCAGTGCTAGAGAATACGGCGGGGCTTACAATGAGCAGTTCTTC. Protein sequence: CSAREYGGAYNEQFF.

The CDR3 is CASSYSDGTSGNTIYF. The CDR3 region has the DNA TGTGCCAGCAGTTACTCGGACGGAACCTCTGGAAACACCATATATTTT. This chain links TRBV6-5 with TRBJ1-3; no clear D gene. The CDR3 covers 16 residues. Germline CDR1 MNHEY, CDR2 SVGAGI. Trimming removed 0 bases at V and 0 bases at J, with 9 bases between.